The 7 T cell receptor beta chains presented below share a single source sample, sequenced in a study of shared clonotypes between healthy human individuals. Method: immunoSEQ multiplex PCR; TCRdb's copy keeps in-frame clones and lacks some. The top ten hold 0.9% to 1.4% of the sample, which has over 2 million clones, about 95% seen once. CD45RO-negative, CCR7-positively selected cells formed the naive CD8 fraction, excluding terminally differentiated effector memory CD45RA+ cells. Sequencing was performed on naive CD8+ T cells sorted from blood. The receptors stem from a young man in good health.

The chain links TRBV28 to TRBJ1-2; D may be TRBD1 (5 bases). Per the germline V gene, CDR1 is MDHEN and CDR2 is SYDVKM. This CDR3 has 14 amino acids. Trimming took off 2 bases at V and 8 bases at J, with 15 bases between the two ends. CDR3 region: CASSLGPGSGGYTF. The DNA for the CDR3 is TGTGCCAGCAGTTTAGGGCCAGGGAGTGGGGGCTACACCTTC.

The table lists this clone with a count of one. CDR3 protein: CASSGTLPGLETDTQYF. Written as DNA, the CDR3 is TGTGCCAGCAGCGGGACCCTGCCGGGACTAGAAACAGATACGCAGTATTTT. The gene calls are TRBV9 and TRBJ2-3; TRBD2 aligns across 8 bases. The germline V gene encodes CDR1 SGDLS and CDR2 YYNGEE. Unmatched junction bases numbered 12, after V lost 3 bases and J lost 3 bases. There are 17 residues in the CDR3.

The rearrangement links TRBV4-1 to TRBJ1-1; D possibly corresponds to TRBD1 (5 bases). V gave up 1 base and J gave up 5 bases, with 11 bases separating them. Germline CDR1 reads MGHRA; CDR2 reads YSYEKL. The CDR3 contains 14 residues. This chain's CDR3 is CASSQVGGETEAFF. The CDR3 region has the DNA TGCGCCAGCAGCCAAGTGGGGGGAGAAACTGAAGCTTTCTTT.

J is TRBJ2-5 and V is TRBV2; tentatively, D is TRBD2 (6 bases). CDR1 SNHLY and CDR2 FYNNEI come from the germline V gene. The CDR3 extends over 15 amino acids. V was pared by 8 bases and J by 6 bases, with 22 bases between. The CDR3 bases are TGTGCCAGCCTAGAGGGGCGGGGCCTCGGGAAGACCCAGTACTTC. Translation gives CASLEGRGLGKTQYF.

The rearrangement uses TRBV27 and TRBJ1-6; D is unresolved. The CDR3 length is 13 residues. Germline lookup yields CDR1 MNHEY and CDR2 SMNVEV (reference sequence). The V end lost 2 bases, the J end lost 8 bases, and 7 bases lay between the germline ends. The CDR3 nucleotides read TGTGCCAGCAGTTTAACAGTCGATTCACCCCTCCACTTT. Its protein is CASSLTVDSPLHF.

The V call is TRBV5-6, the J call TRBJ2-7, with 7 bases aligning to TRBD2. Germline values: CDR1 SGHDT, CDR2 YYEEEE. Trimming took 2 bases from V and 3 from J; bases not matched to a gene: 5. The CDR3 sequence is 14 residues long. The CDR3, as DNA: TGTGCCAGCAGCTTAATCCAGCGGGACTACGAGCAGTACTTC. This sequence encodes CASSLIQRDYEQYF. The full variable domain, completed using reference TRBV5-6 and TRBJ2-7, is DAGVTQSPTHLIKTRGQQVTLRCSPKSGHDTVSWYQQALGQGPQFIFQYYEEEERQRGNFPDRFSGHQFPNYSSELNVNALLLGDSALYLCASSLIQRDYEQYFGPGTRLTVT.

The chain couples TRBV7-9 to TRBJ2-3; unclear D gene. V lost 1 base to trimming and J lost 3 bases, with 14 bases between them. The CDR3 loop spans 16 amino acids. From germline, CDR1 is SEHNR and CDR2 FQNEAQ (reference sequence). The CDR3 loop is CASSLDSGLLTDTQYF. The CDR3 nucleotides read TGTGCCAGCAGCTTAGATTCGGGTTTGTTGACAGATACGCAGTATTTT.